Shown below are 26 T cell receptor beta chains from a single sample sequenced in a study of T cells in Graves' hyperthyroidism and ophthalmopathy. From RNA transcripts, TCR beta CDR3 regions were amplified. When the TCR CDR3 underwent first-round RT-PCR, the HTBI primer set was used. TCRdb itself ran the multiplex PCR reads through MiXCR, one entry per CDR3 protein. The sample holds 550,000 to 800,000 distinct CDR3 sequences, approximately 16% seen once. The sequenced sample was blood. All receptors come from a man aged 18 to 29 with Graves' hyperthyroidism.

V and J are TRBV7-9 and TRBJ2-1; D not resolved. Germline V gene data show CDR1 as SEHNR and CDR2 as FQNEAQ (reference sequence). CDR3 length: 14 amino acids. V shed 2 bases and J shed 7 bases, with 12 bases lying between them. CDR3 amino acids: CASSLSEVRNEQFF. The CDR3 coding sequence is TGTGCCAGCAGCTTATCCGAGGTCCGAAATGAGCAGTTCTTC.

In this sample, this clonotype turned up a few times. The J gene is TRBJ2-2, the V gene TRBV19; 8 bases align to TRBD1. The CDR3 consists of 15 residues. Per germline, CDR1 LNHDA and CDR2 SQIVND (reference sequence). Losses at the gene ends were 6 bases for V and 1 base for J; bases not matched to a gene: 4. The CDR3 nucleotides are TGTGCCAGTAGAACCGGGACAGGGAACACCGGGGAGCTGTTTTTT. Translating it yields CASRTGTGNTGELFF. The variable domain in full, completed from reference TRBV19 and TRBJ2-2, reads DGGITQSPKYLFRKEGQNVTLSCEQNLNHDAMYWYRQDPGQGLRLIYYSQIVNDFQKGDIAEGYSVSREKKESFPLTVTSAQKNPTAFYLCASRTGTGNTGELFFGEGSRLTVL.

On this clonotype itself: The junction and the germline gene differ at one end; a read error may be behind it. V is TRBV24-1 and J is TRBJ1-2; D gene ambiguous. CDR1 KGHDR and CDR2 SFDVKD come from the germline V gene. This CDR3 contains 13 residues. CDR3 in amino acids: CATSDSEFYGYAF. The CDR3, as DNA: TGTGCCACCAGTGATAGTGAGTTCTATGGCTACGCCTTC.

This rearrangement joins TRBV6-2 or TRBV6-3 to TRBJ2-4; 7 bases are a match to TRBD2. J was trimmed by 7 bases and V by 4 bases; bases with no gene match: 7. Germline CDR1 is MNHEY and CDR2 is SVGEGT. CDR3 size: 14 residues. The CDR3 is CASSSGLGGNIQYF. As DNA, the CDR3 is TGTGCCAGCAGTTCCGGACTGGGGGGGAACATTCAGTACTTC.

This clonotype has at least ten counts. The chain links TRBV6-2 or TRBV6-3 to TRBJ1-5; D may be TRBD1 (6 bases). The CDR3 length is 14 residues. With 6 bases removed from V and 6 bases from J, the gap between germline ends came to 15 bases. Germline values: CDR1 MNHEY, CDR2 SVGEGT. The CDR3 DNA reads TGTGCCAGCAGGAACACAGGGCAAAGTCAGCCCCAGCATTTT. Protein: CASRNTGQSQPQHF.

This clonotype occurred many times. V gene TRBV3-1 combines with J gene TRBJ1-2; possible D gene TRBD1, 6 bases. The CDR3 contains 15 residues. Trimming stripped 1 base from V and 2 bases from J, with 11 bases between. From germline, CDR1 is LGHDT and CDR2 YNNKEL (reference sequence). CDR3 nucleotides: TGTGCCAGCAGCCAAGCTAACAGGGTGAACTATGGCTACACCTTC. This codes for CASSQANRVNYGYTF.

For this clonotype: One base away lies a much larger clone, so this may be a sequencing read error. The chain combines TRBV18 with TRBJ1-2; D gene unclear. There are 14 residues in the CDR3. Germline CDR1 and CDR2: KGHSH and LQKENI. DNA for the CDR3: TGTGCCAGCTCACCACAGCCGAAGGACTATGGCCACACCTTC. Translation gives CASSPQPKDYGHTF. Together with reference TRBV18 and TRBJ1-2, the CDR3 gives the full variable domain: NAGVMQNPRHLVRRRGQEARLRCSPMKGHSHVYWYRQLPEEGLKFMVYLQKENIIDESGMPKERFSAEFPKEGPSILRIQQVVRGDSAAYFCASSPQPKDYGHTFGSGTRLTVV.

V is TRBV28 and J is TRBJ1-5, with no clear D. The CDR3 runs to 13 residues. Germline V CDR1 and CDR2: MDHEN, SYDVKM. The CDR3 spells CARPGSGNQPQHF. The DNA for the CDR3 is TGTGCTAGGCCCGGGAGTGGCAATCAGCCCCAGCATTTT.

The chain recombines TRBV29-1 with TRBJ1-1; D possibly corresponds to TRBD1 (5 bases). CDR1 and CDR2 from the germline V gene are SQVTM and ANQGSEA. The CDR3 covers 13 residues. Deletions cut 7 bases from V and 4 bases from J, with 16 bases between. The CDR3 region is CSALGEGATEAFF. DNA for the CDR3: TGCAGCGCCCTGGGAGAAGGGGCCACTGAAGCTTTCTTT.

This clonotype was counted a few times. This sequence joins TRBV6-2 or TRBV6-3 and TRBJ2-2; D remains ambiguous. CDR1 MNHEY and CDR2 SVGEGT come from the germline V gene. The CDR3 spans 11 residues. V gave up 8 bases and J gave up 6 bases, with 7 bases separating them. Written as DNA, the CDR3 is TGTGCCAGCGGTCTCTCCGGGGAGCTGTTTTTT. Translating gives CASGLSGELFF.

At least ten counts were recorded for this clonotype. The chain links TRBV7-2 to TRBJ1-2; TRBD1 agrees at 7 bases. Germline V gives CDR1 SGHTA, CDR2 FQGNSA. Trimming at V came to 1 base and at J to 8 bases, leaving 4 bases not matched to a gene. The CDR3 has 13 amino acids. This CDR3 reads CASSLGGGRGYTF. DNA for the CDR3: TGTGCCAGCAGCTTAGGAGGGGGCCGGGGCTACACCTTC.

This clonotype was detected many times. The rearrangement uses TRBV7-9 and TRBJ2-7, with unresolved D. Germline CDR1 reads SEHNR; CDR2 reads FQNEAQ (reference sequence). The CDR3 totals 13 residues. V was clipped by 5 bases and J by 5 bases, with 13 bases between them. The CDR3 sequence: CASSLARGHEQYF. The CDR3 DNA reads as TGTGCCAGCAGCCTGGCTAGAGGCCACGAGCAGTACTTC.

The V and J genes are TRBV14 and TRBJ1-1; D might be TRBD1 (6 bases). V was clipped by 2 bases and J by 11 bases, with 12 bases between them. CDR3 length: 12 amino acids. Looked up from germline, CDR1 is SGHDN and CDR2 is FVKESK. The CDR3 loop reads CASSQLQGRAFF. The CDR3 DNA sequence: TGTGCCAGCAGCCAACTACAGGGTAGGGCTTTCTTT.

In this sample, this clonotype turned up many times. The V and J genes are TRBV6-1 and TRBJ2-7; TRBD2 is a possible D gene (5 bases). With 9 bases removed from V and 3 bases from J, the gap between germline ends came to 12 bases. The CDR3 length is 12 residues. Germline values: CDR1 MNHNS, CDR2 SASEGT. CDR3 sequence (DNA): TGTGCCAGACGGCCGGGATACTACGAGCAGTACTTC. Protein: CARRPGYYEQYF.

This clonotype was detected many times. The genes are TRBV6-5 and TRBJ2-3, with TRBD2 as a possible D gene (5 bases). CDR1 MNHEY and CDR2 SVGAGI come from the germline V gene. The CDR3 covers 13 residues. V was pared by 2 bases and J by 6 bases, with 9 bases between. This CDR3 is CASSYGRKDTQYF. The CDR3 region has the DNA TGTGCCAGCAGTTACGGGAGAAAGGATACGCAGTATTTT.

This clonotype has a handful of counts. Since a much larger clone is just one base distant, this may be a read error. The V and J genes are TRBV7-3 and TRBJ2-3; unclear D gene. The CDR3 contains 15 residues. Germline V gene data show CDR1 as SGHTA and CDR2 as FQGTGA. The V and J ends lost 5 bases and 2 bases respectively, with 14 bases between them. This chain's CDR3 is CASSQEPEPTDTQYF. The CDR3 region has the DNA TGTGCCAGCAGCCAAGAACCAGAGCCCACAGATACGCAGTATTTT. The full variable domain, in which reference TRBV7-3 and TRBJ2-3 provide the parts outside the CDR3, is GAGVSQTPSNKVTEKGKYVELRCDPISGHTALYWYRQSLGQGPEFLIYFQGTGAADDSGLPNDRFFAVRPEGSVSTLKIQRTERGDSAVYLCASSQEPEPTDTQYFGPGTRLTVL.

This clonotype was counted at least ten times. The rearrangement links TRBV6-2 or TRBV6-3 to TRBJ2-3; 8 nucleotides agree with TRBD2. The CDR3 covers 15 residues. Germline CDR1 and CDR2: MNHEY and SVGEGT. The V segment lost 3 bases and the J segment 4 bases; nucleotides outside the gene matches: 6. The CDR3, as DNA: TGTGCCAGCAGTTATATGGGCGGGAGGCCAGATACGCAGTATTTT. It specifies CASSYMGGRPDTQYF.

The table lists this clonotype with a few counts. The gene calls are TRBV10-3 and TRBJ1-1; 10 nucleotides match TRBD1. The germline CDR1 and CDR2 sequences are ENHRY and SYGVKD. V lost 9 bases and J lost 5; bases outside the gene matches: 6. This CDR3 region has 13 residues. CDR3: CAIGTGANTEAFF. DNA of the CDR3: TGTGCCATAGGGACAGGGGCAAATACTGAAGCTTTCTTT.

This rearrangement joins TRBV27 to TRBJ1-3; D ambiguous. The CDR3 is 14 amino acids. In germline, CDR1 is MNHEY, CDR2 SMNVEV (reference sequence). V shed 6 bases and J shed 0 bases, with 9 bases lying between them. The CDR3, as DNA: TGTGCCAGCAGCTACCGATCCTCTGGAAACACCATATATTTT. Translating it yields CASSYRSSGNTIYF.

The J gene is TRBJ1-2, the V gene TRBV30, with a tentative D call TRBD1 (6 bases). The CDR3 runs to 11 residues. Germline V lookup: CDR1 GTSNPN, CDR2 SVGIG (reference sequence). V was clipped by 7 bases and J by 8 bases, with 14 bases between them. The CDR3 protein is CASRDIQGYTF. The CDR3 DNA follows: TGTGCCTCCCGGGACATCCAGGGCTACACCTTC.

The gene calls are TRBV15 and TRBJ2-5, with 8 bases fitting TRBD1. The V segment lost 5 bases and the J segment 0 bases; nucleotides outside the gene matches: 11. The CDR3 consists of 17 residues. The germline gives CDR1 LNHNV, CDR2 YYDKDF (reference sequence). CDR3 DNA sequence: TGTGCCACCAGCGGGGGCCCGGACAGGGTGCACCAAGAGACCCAGTACTTC. Translation gives CATSGGPDRVHQETQYF.

This clonotype has only a few counts. This chain joins TRBV5-1 and TRBJ2-7; the D gene is possibly TRBD2 (6 bases). Germline-derived CDR1 and CDR2 are SGHRS and YFSETQ. V lost 3 bases, J lost 0 bases, and 16 bases lay in between. CDR3 length: 16 residues. CDR3 bases: TGCGCCAGCAGCTGGGAGCGGGTGCGAAGCTCCTACGAGCAGTACTTC. This sequence encodes CASSWERVRSSYEQYF.

This clonotype has more than one count but fewer than ten. V gene TRBV4-1 combines with J gene TRBJ2-2, with 7 bases fitting TRBD1. Germline CDR1 MGHRA, CDR2 YSYEKL. The CDR3 covers 15 residues. Unmatched junction bases numbered 3, after V lost 1 base and J lost 4 bases. The CDR3 loop reads CASSQAGTATGELFF. CDR3 coding DNA: TGCGCCAGCAGCCAAGCCGGGACAGCCACCGGGGAGCTGTTTTTT.

In its sample, this clonotype was seen a few times. This chain uses TRBV28 with TRBJ1-1, with a tentative D call TRBD1 (6 bases). Per germline, CDR1 MDHEN and CDR2 SYDVKM. This CDR3 comprises 13 residues. V lost 7 bases and J 6 bases, leaving 15 bases between the germline ends. CDR3 coding DNA: TGTGCCAGCATATCCCCAGGGGCCCCTGAAGCTTTCTTT. Its protein is CASISPGAPEAFF. Full variable domain (remainder filled in from reference TRBV28 and TRBJ1-1): DVKVTQSSRYLVKRTGEKVFLECVQDMDHENMFWYRQDPGLGLRLIYFSYDVKMKEKGDIPEGYSVSREKKERFSLILESASTNQTSMYLCASISPGAPEAFFGQGTRLTVV.

Many counts were recorded for this clonotype. V gene TRBV6-5 combines with J gene TRBJ1-1, with no clear D. CDR3 length equals 13 residues. V was shortened by 2 bases and J by 2 bases, with 6 bases between the two germline ends. In germline, CDR1 is MNHEY, CDR2 SVGAGI. The CDR3 loop is CASSYVPNTEAFF. The CDR3 DNA follows: TGTGCCAGCAGTTACGTCCCCAACACTGAAGCTTTCTTT.

This clonotype was counted a few times. The V and J genes are TRBV2 and TRBJ2-7, with D possibly being TRBD2 (5 bases). Trimming stripped 4 bases from V and 3 bases from J, with 13 bases between. Germline values: CDR1 SNHLY, CDR2 FYNNEI. The CDR3 loop spans 14 amino acids. The CDR3 sequence: CASSVGGPHYEQYF. The CDR3 DNA reads TGTGCCAGCAGTGTAGGAGGTCCCCACTACGAGCAGTACTTC.